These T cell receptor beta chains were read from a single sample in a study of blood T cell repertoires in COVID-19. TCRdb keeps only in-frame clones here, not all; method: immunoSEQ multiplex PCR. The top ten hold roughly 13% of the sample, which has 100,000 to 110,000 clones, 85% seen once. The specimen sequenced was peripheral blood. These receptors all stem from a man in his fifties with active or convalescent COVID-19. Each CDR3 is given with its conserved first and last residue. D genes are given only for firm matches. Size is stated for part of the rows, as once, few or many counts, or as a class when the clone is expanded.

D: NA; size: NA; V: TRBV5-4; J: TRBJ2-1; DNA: TGTGCCAGCAGCTTCGACTCAAGCTCCTACAATGAGCAGTTCTTC; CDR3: CASSFDSSSYNEQFF
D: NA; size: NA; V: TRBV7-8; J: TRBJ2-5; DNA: TGTGCCAGCAGCTTAGGGACAGCAGAGACCCAGTACTTC; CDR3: CASSLGTAETQYF
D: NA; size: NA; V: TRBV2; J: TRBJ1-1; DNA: TGTGCCAGCAGTACACCCGCGATTGCGGGCGCTGAAGCTTTCTTT; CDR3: CASSTPAIAGAEAFF
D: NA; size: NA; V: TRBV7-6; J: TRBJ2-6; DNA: TGTGCCAGCAGCCTCTCACAGGGCGGTGGGGCCAACGTCCTGACTTTC; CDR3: CASSLSQGGGANVLTF
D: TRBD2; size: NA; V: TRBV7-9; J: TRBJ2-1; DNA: TGTGCCAGCGTCCACGGTGCTAGCGGGTACAATGAGCAGTTCTTC; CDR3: CASVHGASGYNEQFF
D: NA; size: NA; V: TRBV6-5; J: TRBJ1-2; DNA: TGTGCCAGCAGTAATTCGGGGGGCTTATACGGTGGCTACACCTTC; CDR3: CASSNSGGLYGGYTF
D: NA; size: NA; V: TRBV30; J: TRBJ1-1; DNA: TGTGCCTGGAGGAACCCGACGGCGGGGACTGAAGCTTTCTTT; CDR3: CAWRNPTAGTEAFF
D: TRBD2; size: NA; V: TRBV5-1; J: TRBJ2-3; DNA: TGCGCCAGCAGCACTAGCGGGAGGGAAGGAAATACGCAGTATTTT; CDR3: CASSTSGREGNTQYF
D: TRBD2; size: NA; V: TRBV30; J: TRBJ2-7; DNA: TGTGCCTGGAACCGACTAGCGGGAGTCGGGGAGCAGTACTTC; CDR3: CAWNRLAGVGEQYF
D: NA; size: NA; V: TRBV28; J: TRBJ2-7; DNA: TGTGCCAGCAGCATCGTTAGTAGCTCTTCGAGACAGGTTTACTTC; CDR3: CASSIVSSSSRQVYF
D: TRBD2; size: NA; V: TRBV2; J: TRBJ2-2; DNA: TGTGCCAGCAGTGAAGGGCTAGCGGAGACCGGGGAGCTGTTTTTT; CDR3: CASSEGLAETGELFF
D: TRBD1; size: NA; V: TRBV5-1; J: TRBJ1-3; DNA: TGCGCCAGCAGCTTACAGGGGGTATCTGGAAACACCATATATTTT; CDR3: CASSLQGVSGNTIYF
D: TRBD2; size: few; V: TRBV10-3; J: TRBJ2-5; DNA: TGTGCCATCAGTGGGGCCCTAGCGGGGACCCAGTACTTC; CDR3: CAISGALAGTQYF
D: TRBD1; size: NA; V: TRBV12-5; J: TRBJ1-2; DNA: TGTGCTAGTGGTTTGGTCCGGACAGGGGGCTACTATGGCTACACCTTC; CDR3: CASGLVRTGGYYGYTF
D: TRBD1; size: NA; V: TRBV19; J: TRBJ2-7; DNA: TGTGCCAGTAGTATTCGGACAGGGTCCTACGAGCAGTACTTC; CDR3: CASSIRTGSYEQYF
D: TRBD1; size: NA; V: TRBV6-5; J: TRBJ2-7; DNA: TGTGCCAGCATGACTGGACAGGGGGGAACTCACGAGCAGTACTTC; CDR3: CASMTGQGGTHEQYF
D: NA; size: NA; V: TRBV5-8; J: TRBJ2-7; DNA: TGTGCCAGCAGCTTGTATGCCTACGAGCAGTACTTC; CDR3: CASSLYAYEQYF
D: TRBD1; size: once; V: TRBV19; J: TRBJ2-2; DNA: TGTGCCAGTAGTTTTCCGGGACAGGGAGGAACCGGGGAGCTGTTTTTT; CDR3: CASSFPGQGGTGELFF
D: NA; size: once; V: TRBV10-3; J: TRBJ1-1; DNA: TGTGCCATCAGTGAGGGGAGGGGGGCGGACACTGAAGCTTTCTTT; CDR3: CAISEGRGADTEAFF
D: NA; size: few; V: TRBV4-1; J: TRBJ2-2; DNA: TGCGCCAGCAGCCCGAACCCGACAGCCAGGATCGGGGAGCTGTTTTTT; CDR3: CASSPNPTARIGELFF
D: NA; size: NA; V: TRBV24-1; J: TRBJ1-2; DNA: TGTGCCACCAGTGATTTCTCAGGCCAGGAGGGGTTCGATGGCTACACCTTC; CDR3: CATSDFSGQEGFDGYTF
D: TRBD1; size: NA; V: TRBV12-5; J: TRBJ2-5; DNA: TGTGCTAGTGCCGAATTCCGGGACAGAAAGACCCAGTACTTC; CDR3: CASAEFRDRKTQYF
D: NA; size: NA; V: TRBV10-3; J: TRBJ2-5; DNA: TGTGCCATCAGTCCCCAGAAGCGTCCCCAAGAGACCCAGTACTTC; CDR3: CAISPQKRPQETQYF
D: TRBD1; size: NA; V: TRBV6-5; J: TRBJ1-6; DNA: TGTGCCAGCAGCCGGGACAGCTTAAATTCACCCCTCCACTTT; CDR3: CASSRDSLNSPLHF
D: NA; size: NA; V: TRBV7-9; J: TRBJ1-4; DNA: TGTGCCAGCAGCCGAACAGATGGATCAACTAATGAAAAACTGTTTTTT; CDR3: CASSRTDGSTNEKLFF
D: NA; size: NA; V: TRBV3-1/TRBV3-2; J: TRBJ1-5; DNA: TGTGCCAGCAGCCTAGGACAGAGCAATCAGCCCCAGCATTTT; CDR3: CASSLGQSNQPQHF
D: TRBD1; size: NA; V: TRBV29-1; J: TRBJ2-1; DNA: TGCAGCGTTGAAGGGACAGGGGAAAGGACAACAAATGAGCAGTTCTTC; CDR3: CSVEGTGERTTNEQFF
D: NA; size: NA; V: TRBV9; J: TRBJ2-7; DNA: TGTGCCAGCAGCGTCGACTCCTCCTACGAGCAGTACTTC; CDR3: CASSVDSSYEQYF
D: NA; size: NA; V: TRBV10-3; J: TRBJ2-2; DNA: TGTGCCATCAGCCCGACTAGTAGCACCGGGGAGCTGTTTTTT; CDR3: CAISPTSSTGELFF
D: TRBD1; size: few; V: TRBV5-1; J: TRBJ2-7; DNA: TGCGCCAGCAGGGGGGACAGTCAAGGGAACGAGCAGTACTTC; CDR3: CASRGDSQGNEQYF
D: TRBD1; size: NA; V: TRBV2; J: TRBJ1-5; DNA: TGTGCCAGCAGGGGACAGGCCCGCAATCAGCCCCAGCATTTT; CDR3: CASRGQARNQPQHF
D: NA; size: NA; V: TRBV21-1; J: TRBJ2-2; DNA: TGTGCCAGCAGCAACCTCCTAACCCGAAACACCGGGGAGCTGTTTTTT; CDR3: CASSNLLTRNTGELFF
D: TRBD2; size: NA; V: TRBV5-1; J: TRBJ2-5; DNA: TGCGCCAGCAGTCAGGGACTAGCGGGAGGGCCGGAGACCCAGTACTTC; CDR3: CASSQGLAGGPETQYF
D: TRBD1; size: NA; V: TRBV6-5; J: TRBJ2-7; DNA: TGTGCCAGCAGTTCGTGGACAGGCTCCTACGAGCAGTACTTC; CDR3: CASSSWTGSYEQYF
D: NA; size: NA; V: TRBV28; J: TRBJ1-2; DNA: TGTGCCAGCACGATAGCCCATCGGGTCTATGGCTACACCTTC; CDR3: CASTIAHRVYGYTF
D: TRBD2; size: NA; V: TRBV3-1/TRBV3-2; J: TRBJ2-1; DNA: TGTGCCAGCAGCCAAATGGCGGGAGTTGAGCAGTTCTTC; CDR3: CASSQMAGVEQFF
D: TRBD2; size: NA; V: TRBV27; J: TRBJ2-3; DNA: TGTGCCAGCAGTCCCCATTTCGTGACTAGCGGGAGTATTGATACGCAGTATTTT; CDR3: CASSPHFVTSGSIDTQYF
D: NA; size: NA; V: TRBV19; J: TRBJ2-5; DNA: TGTGCCAGTAGTACCTATCACGGGGAGACCCAGTACTTC; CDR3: CASSTYHGETQYF
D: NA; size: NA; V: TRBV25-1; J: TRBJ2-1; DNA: TGTGCCAGCAGTGAAATGAGCGGCAATGAGCAGTTCTTC; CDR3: CASSEMSGNEQFF
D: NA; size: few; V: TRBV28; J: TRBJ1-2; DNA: TGTGCCAGCAGTTTACAGGGGCTCTATGGCTACACCTTC; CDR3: CASSLQGLYGYTF
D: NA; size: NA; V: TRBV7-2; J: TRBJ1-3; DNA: TGTGCCAGCAGCTTAGGGGCAGGGGCCCTCTCTGGAAACACCATATATTTT; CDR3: CASSLGAGALSGNTIYF